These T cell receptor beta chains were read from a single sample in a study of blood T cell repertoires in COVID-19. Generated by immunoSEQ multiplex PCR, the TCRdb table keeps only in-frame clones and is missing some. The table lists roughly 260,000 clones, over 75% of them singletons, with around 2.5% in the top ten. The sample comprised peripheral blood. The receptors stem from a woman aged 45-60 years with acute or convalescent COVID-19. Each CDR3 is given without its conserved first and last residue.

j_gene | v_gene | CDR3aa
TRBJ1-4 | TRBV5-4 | ASSLRGLATNEKLF
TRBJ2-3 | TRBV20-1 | SASRRETDTQY
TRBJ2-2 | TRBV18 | ASSPGTGGFTGELF
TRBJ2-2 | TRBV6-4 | ASSESDRGNGELF
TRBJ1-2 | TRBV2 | ASTGDYGYT
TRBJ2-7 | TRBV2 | ASRGSSYEQY
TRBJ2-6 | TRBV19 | ASSIGSVWGRGSGANVLT
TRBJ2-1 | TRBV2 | AGGLMRDEQF
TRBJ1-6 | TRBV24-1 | ATSGPWTGGINSPLH
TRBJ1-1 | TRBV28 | ASSLWVGATEAF
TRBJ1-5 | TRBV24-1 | ATGSSTGGVNQPQH
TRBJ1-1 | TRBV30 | AWTPVGGTEAF
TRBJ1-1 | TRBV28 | ASILGRGSTEAF
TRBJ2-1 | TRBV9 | ASSVSVFYNEQF
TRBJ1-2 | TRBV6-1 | ASSEAERGGYT
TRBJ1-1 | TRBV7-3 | ASSLGDRFMNTEAF
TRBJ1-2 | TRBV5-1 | ASSLVSGNYGYT
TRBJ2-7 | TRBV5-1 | ASSDGLAGGEQY
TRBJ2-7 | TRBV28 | ASSGGQWVRHEQY
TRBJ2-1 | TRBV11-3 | ASSLGGILNNEQF
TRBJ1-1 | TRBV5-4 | ASSTDLNTEAF
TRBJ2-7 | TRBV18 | ASSRQGGSYEQY
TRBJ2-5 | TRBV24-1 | ATSDRYRGDETQY
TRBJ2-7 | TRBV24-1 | ATSDPGQGFEQY
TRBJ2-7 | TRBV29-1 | STLDRDFYEQY
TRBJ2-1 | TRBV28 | ASSRTGDNNEQF
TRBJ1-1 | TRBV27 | ASSFKGRNTEAF